This passage covers 6 T cell receptor beta chains from one sample sequenced in a study of cytomegalovirus exposure and HLA in healthy donors. Generated by immunoSEQ multiplex PCR, the TCRdb table keeps only in-frame clones and is missing some. Of 150,000 to 200,000 clones listed, about 89% are singletons. Sequencing used PBMCs. These receptors originate from a young woman in good health and CMV-seropositive.

The sample holds a few counts of this clone. The chain recombines TRBV30 with TRBJ1-1; tentative D call: TRBD1 (6 bases). V dropped 8 bases and J dropped 4 bases, with 17 bases sitting between them. CDR1 is GTSNPN and CDR2 is SVGIG in the germline V gene (reference sequence). CDR3 size: 13 residues. CDR3: CARSTTGTTEAFF. In DNA form, the CDR3 reads TGTGCCCGGTCGACCACAGGGACCACTGAAGCTTTCTTT.

The V gene is TRBV4-1, the J gene TRBJ2-5; 9 bases match TRBD2. V lost 1 base and J lost 1; bases outside the gene matches: 10. The CDR3 is 18 residues long. The germline gives CDR1 MGHRA, CDR2 YSYEKL. The CDR3 is CASSQGGRAGGPQETQYF. In DNA, the CDR3 is TGCGCCAGCAGCCAAGGTGGTCGGGCGGGGGGGCCCCAAGAGACCCAGTACTTC.

This chain joins TRBV4-2 and TRBJ2-3; perhaps TRBD2 as D (5 bases). There are 14 residues in the CDR3. The V gene lost 3 bases and the J gene lost 7 bases, with 14 bases spanning the gap. Germline V lookup: CDR1 LGHNA, CDR2 YNFKEQ. CDR3 DNA sequence: TGTGCCAGCAGCCAGGCGGGCCCCTACAATACGCAGTATTTT. It encodes CASSQAGPYNTQYF.

The V call is TRBV4-2, the J call TRBJ2-3; 11 bases line up with TRBD2. The germline gives CDR1 LGHNA, CDR2 YNFKEQ. V shed 4 bases and J 6 bases; nucleotides not matched to a gene: 3. The CDR3 is 14 amino acids. The CDR3 DNA reads as TGTGCCAGCAGCCCTAGCGGGGGGCGGGATACGCAGTATTTT. Residues: CASSPSGGRDTQYF.

V usage is TRBV13 and J usage is TRBJ1-1; the D gene is possibly TRBD1 (5 bases). Trimming left V 5 bases short and J 4 bases short, with 11 bases between. Germline values: CDR1 PRHDT, CDR2 FYEKMQ (reference sequence). CDR3 size: 13 residues. CDR3 bases: TGTGCCAGCAGCCCCGCGGGGGGCACTGAAGCTTTCTTT. Its translation is CASSPAGGTEAFF.

V gene TRBV2 combines with J gene TRBJ1-1; D gene uncertain. Trimming pared 6 bases from V and 0 bases from J, leaving 11 bases between. CDR3 length equals 14 residues. The germline gives CDR1 SNHLY, CDR2 FYNNEI. As DNA, the CDR3 is TGTGCCAGCAGGAGGAAGGCCATGAACACTGAAGCTTTCTTT. Translation: CASRRKAMNTEAFF.